Following are 12 T cell receptor beta chains from one sample sequenced in a study of blood T cell repertoires in COVID-19. TCRdb keeps only in-frame clones here, not all; method: immunoSEQ multiplex PCR. Seen here are under 300,000 clones, more than 75% observed once, and the top ten hold about 2.3%. Sequenced input: PBMCs or T cells enriched from blood (not recorded which). These receptors originate from a woman aged 40 to 55 with acute COVID-19.

This clone has only a few counts. The chain has TRBV28 and TRBJ1-5, with a possible D match to TRBD1 (5 bases). V shed 8 bases and J shed 2 bases, with 13 bases lying between them. Per the germline V gene, CDR1 is MDHEN and CDR2 is SYDVKM. This CDR3 has 14 residues. CDR3 loop: CASCGGSCNQPQHF. The CDR3 DNA reads as TGTGCCAGCTGTGGGGGGTCCTGCAATCAGCCCCAGCATTTT.

The J gene is TRBJ1-5, the V gene TRBV9; TRBD1 matches 8 bases. The junction had 1 base not matched to a gene; V was cut back by 3 bases and J by 2 bases. Germline V gene lookup returns CDR1 SGDLS and CDR2 YYNGEE. The CDR3 length is 14 residues. CDR3 nucleotide sequence: TGTGCCAGCAGCGCACAGGGGGGCAATCAGCCCCAGCATTTT. Protein sequence: CASSAQGGNQPQHF.

This clone came up once. The gene calls are TRBV7-9 and TRBJ1-4, with D tentatively TRBD1 (6 bases). The CDR3 runs 15 residues. Germline CDR1 and CDR2: SEHNR and FQNEAQ (reference sequence). V was clipped by 5 bases and J by 8 bases, with 18 bases between them. The CDR3 spells CASSVPRGLGEKLFF. CDR3 DNA: TGTGCCAGCAGCGTCCCGCGGGGGCTGGGAGAAAAACTGTTTTTT.

The chain couples TRBV9 to TRBJ1-1, with D maybe TRBD1 (5 bases). Trimming removed 3 bases at V and 4 bases at J, with 13 bases between. The CDR3 has 14 residues. Germline lookup yields CDR1 SGDLS and CDR2 YYNGEE. The DNA for the CDR3 is TGTGCCAGCAGCGGGCAGGGATATGGCACTGAAGCTTTCTTT. Its translation is CASSGQGYGTEAFF.

Worth noting for this clone: The sample contains more than one DNA sequence encoding this CDR3. The rearrangement links TRBV7-3 to TRBJ2-3, with D perhaps matching TRBD1 (6 bases). The V and J ends lost 4 bases and 0 bases respectively, with 8 bases between them. In germline, CDR1 is SGHTA, CDR2 FQGTGA. The CDR3 runs to 14 residues. The CDR3 nucleotides read TGTGCCAGCAGCTCCGGGACAAGCACAGATACGCAGTATTTT. It encodes CASSSGTSTDTQYF.

The chain recombines TRBV5-4 with TRBJ1-4, with TRBD1 matching 7 bases. Germline CDR1 SGHNT, CDR2 YYREEE (reference sequence). With 3 bases clipped from V and 5 bases from J, the junction kept 4 bases outside the gene matches. CDR3 length equals 14 residues. The CDR3 is CASSSGQKNEKLFF. The CDR3 bases are TGTGCCAGCAGCTCGGGACAGAAAAATGAAAAACTGTTTTTT.

The chain couples TRBV7-9 to TRBJ2-5, with 8 bases that match TRBD1. From germline, CDR1 is SEHNR and CDR2 FQNEAQ (reference sequence). CDR3 length equals 14 residues. V gave up 4 bases and J gave up 1 base; unmatched junction bases: 2. The CDR3 sequence: CASSSRGPQETQYF. CDR3 DNA: TGTGCCAGCAGCTCCAGGGGGCCCCAAGAGACCCAGTACTTC.

The V gene is TRBV11-2, the J gene TRBJ2-3, with D possibly TRBD2 on 7 matching bases. The length of the CDR3 is 16 residues. Trimming removed 6 bases at V and 0 bases at J, with 16 bases between. The germline CDR1 and CDR2 sequences are SGHAT and FQNNGV. The CDR3 protein is CASSRRGAGSTDTQYF. CDR3 nucleotide sequence: TGTGCCAGCAGTCGACGGGGGGCGGGTAGCACAGATACGCAGTATTTT.

The chain is built from TRBV30 and TRBJ2-7; 7 bases agree with TRBD1. Germline CDR1 reads GTSNPN; CDR2 reads SVGIG (reference sequence). There are 14 residues in the CDR3. V was pared by 1 base and J by 4 bases, with 7 bases of the junction left unmatched. The CDR3 reads CAWSAPGQRYEQYF. The CDR3 coding sequence is TGTGCCTGGAGTGCCCCGGGACAGCGATACGAGCAGTACTTC. The full variable domain, with the rest looked up from reference TRBV30 and TRBJ2-7, is SQTIHQWPATLVQPVGSPLSLECTVEGTSNPNLYWYRQAAGRGLQLLFYSVGIGQISSEVPQNLSASRPQDRQFILSSKKLLLSDSGFYLCAWSAPGQRYEQYFGPGTRLTVT.

This chain connects TRBV15 to TRBJ1-6; tentative D call: TRBD1 (6 bases). Germline V lookup: CDR1 LNHNV, CDR2 YYDKDF (reference sequence). The CDR3 contains 12 residues. The V end was cut by 6 bases, the J end by 7 bases, with 7 bases between. The CDR3 DNA reads as TGTGCCACCAGAACAGGGAATTCACCCCTCCACTTT. It yields the protein CATRTGNSPLHF.

This chain joins TRBV30 and TRBJ2-7; 9 positions match TRBD1. J was trimmed by 2 bases and V by 0 bases; bases with no gene match: 5. Germline values: CDR1 GTSNPN, CDR2 SVGIG (reference sequence). The CDR3 has 15 amino acids. The DNA for the CDR3 is TGTGCCTGGAGTGTACGGGGGACAGGGACCTACGAGCAGTACTTC. It yields the protein CAWSVRGTGTYEQYF. Full variable domain (rest looked up from reference TRBV30 and TRBJ2-7): SQTIHQWPATLVQPVGSPLSLECTVEGTSNPNLYWYRQAAGRGLQLLFYSVGIGQISSEVPQNLSASRPQDRQFILSSKKLLLSDSGFYLCAWSVRGTGTYEQYFGPGTRLTVT.

V and J are TRBV5-1 and TRBJ1-6, with 7 bases fitting TRBD1. V shed 4 bases, J shed 8 bases, and the junction held 15 bases outside the gene matches. CDR1 and CDR2 from the germline V gene are SGHRS and YFSETQ. This CDR3 contains 17 residues. CDR3 loop: CASSELSQGSLDSPLHF. In DNA, the CDR3 is TGCGCCAGCAGCGAGCTCTCACAGGGGTCTCTCGATTCACCCCTCCACTTT.